This record covers a single T cell receptor beta chain. Its antigen is still unknown. The sample comes from a study of cytomegalovirus exposure and HLA in healthy donors. The PCR used 60 Vbeta and 13 Jbeta primers. Repertoires were generated with immunoSEQ multiplex PCR, while TCRdb's copy carries only in-frame clones and drops some. The table shows about 98,000 clones, with roughly two thirds occurring only once. CDR1 is SGHNT and CDR2 is YYREEE in the germline V gene (reference sequence). The V end lost 2 bases, the J end lost 6 bases, and 11 bases lay between the germline ends. The CDR3 is 13 residues long. Study observations and caveats: Certain sequence variants were highly shared and formed a cluster, and this cluster was likely a sequencing artifact. According to a later analysis, donors in an Asian-associated ancestry cluster reportedly had fewer N-insertions than the approximately 670-donor mean. Roughly even sequencing depth across donors was the assumption behind the presence/absence analyses. Association of fewer than 20,000 TCR beta sequences with HLA alleles was found at 0.05 false discovery rate in a later analysis.

This chain connects TRBV5-4 to TRBJ1-2, with D hard to call. The clonotype was recovered from a man aged 50-59 years in good health and CMV-seronegative. Sequencing was done on a sample of PBMCs. CDR3: CASSFLGIDGYTF. The CDR3 DNA follows: TGTGCCAGCAGCTTTCTCGGGATTGATGGCTACACCTTC.